The T cell receptor beta chain described here comes from a study of graft-versus-host responses after intestinal transplantation. The CDR3 runs 17 residues. With 5 bases removed from V and 0 bases from J, the gap between germline ends came to 18 bases. CDR1 and CDR2 (germline): SGDLS, YYNGEE. Libraries were prepared by immunoSEQ multiplex PCR; TCRdb keeps only in-frame clonotypes and omits some of them. The sample has roughly 80,000 clones, approximately 90% seen once. The source was PBMCs, collected 98 days after intestinal transplantation. The chain has TRBV9 and TRBJ1-3, with a tentative D call TRBD1 (5 bases). This receptor was taken from a human patient who received an intestinal transplant, so some T cells may come from the graft donor. The CDR3 region has the DNA TGTGCCAGCAGTGCTGGGGCCCCTGGGGTCTCTGGAAACACCATATATTTT. It is translated as CASSAGAPGVSGNTIYF.